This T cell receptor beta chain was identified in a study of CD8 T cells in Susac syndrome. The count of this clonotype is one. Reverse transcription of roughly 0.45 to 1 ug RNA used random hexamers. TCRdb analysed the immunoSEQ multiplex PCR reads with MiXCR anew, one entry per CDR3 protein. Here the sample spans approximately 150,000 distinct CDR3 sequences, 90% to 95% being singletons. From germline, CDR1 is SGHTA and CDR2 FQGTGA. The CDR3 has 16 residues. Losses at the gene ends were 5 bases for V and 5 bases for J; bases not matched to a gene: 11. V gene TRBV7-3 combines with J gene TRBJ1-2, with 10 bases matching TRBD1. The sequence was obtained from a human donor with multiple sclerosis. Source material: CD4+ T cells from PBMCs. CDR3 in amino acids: CASSRGGTGVSYGYTF. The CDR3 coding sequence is TGTGCCAGCAGCCGAGGAGGGACAGGGGTTTCGTATGGCTACACCTTC.